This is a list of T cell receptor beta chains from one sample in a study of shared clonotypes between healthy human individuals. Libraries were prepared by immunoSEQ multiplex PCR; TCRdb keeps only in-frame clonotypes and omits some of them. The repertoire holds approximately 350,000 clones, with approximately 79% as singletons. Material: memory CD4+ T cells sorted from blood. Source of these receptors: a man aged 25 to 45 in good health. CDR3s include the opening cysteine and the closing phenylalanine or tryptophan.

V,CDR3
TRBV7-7,CASSPGTYYEQYF
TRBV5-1,CASSLQDTGELFF
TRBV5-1,CASSPTGDHEQYF
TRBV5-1,CASSLDLRLAGGQAGELFF
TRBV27,CASRTLSQARYEQYF
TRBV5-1,CASSLAGGDTQYF
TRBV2,CASSDQGSQETQYF
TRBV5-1,CASSSGLAGIYEQYF
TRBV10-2,CASSVDRGEQYF
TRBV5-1,CASSLEGLRFETQYF
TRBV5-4,CASSLNGQETQYF
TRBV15,CATSPNNREVFF
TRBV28,CASSPGTPRETQYF
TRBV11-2,CASSLDSAGGAETQYF
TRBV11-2,CASIPLRPNTEAFF
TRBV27,CASSLSRRGPSYEQYF
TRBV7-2,CASSDRGPLHTQYF
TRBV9,CASSVGPGLAGGSENEQFF
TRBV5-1,CASSSSGEIDTQYF
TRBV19,CASRIQGNYGYTF
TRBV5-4,CASSRKSGRAGTDTQYF
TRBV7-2,CASSLPAARGWETQYF
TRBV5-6,CASSLLGGQGAREQYF
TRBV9,CASSVGVGVIYEQYF
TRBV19,CASSISGTQAFF
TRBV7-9,CASSLGQLYEQYF
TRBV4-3,CASSQDRQETQYF
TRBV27,CASSTARTGVYEQYF
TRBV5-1,CASSLELADNEQFF
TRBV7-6,CASSREETSFNEQFF
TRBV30,CAWSVDRGSNQPQHF
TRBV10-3,CAIAVSRPSSGNTIYF
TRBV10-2,CASSAGTFSYNEQFF
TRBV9,CASSEQGAGTEAFF
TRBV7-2,CASSLVSSGIAYEQYF
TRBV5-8,CASSLNRDYGYTF
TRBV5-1,CASSLARGIHEQFF
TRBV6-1,CASSEFGTGVEQYF